These 8 T cell receptor beta chains were sequenced from one sample in a study of T cell changes during pregnancy in multiple sclerosis. Some clones are missing from TCRdb's copy, which holds only in-frame ones; the method was immunoSEQ multiplex PCR. The data contain approximately 50,000 clones, 90% of them singletons. Sequenced material: peripheral blood, taken in the third trimester of pregnancy. These receptor sequences come from a female donor in good health, enrolled as a control in a pregnancy study.

This chain joins TRBV5-4 and TRBJ2-1; 13 nucleotides match TRBD2. From germline, CDR1 is SGHNT and CDR2 YYREEE (reference sequence). With 0 bases clipped from V and 5 bases from J, the junction kept 2 bases outside the gene matches. The CDR3 loop spans 16 amino acids. The CDR3 DNA sequence: TGTGCCAGCAGCTTGGGGACTAGCGGGAGAGACAATGAGCAGTTCTTC. Amino acid sequence: CASSLGTSGRDNEQFF.

The chain combines TRBV14 with TRBJ2-7, with D perhaps TRBD2 (6 bases). Trimming stripped 0 bases from V and 8 bases from J, with 11 bases between. CDR1 is SGHDN and CDR2 is FVKESK in the germline V gene. There are 13 residues in the CDR3. CDR3 sequence: CASSQEGGAQQYF. DNA of the CDR3: TGTGCCAGCAGCCAAGAAGGAGGGGCACAGCAGTACTTC.

The table lists this clone with a count of one. The chain recombines TRBV27 with TRBJ1-1; D is ambiguous. Germline CDR1 and CDR2: MNHEY and SMNVEV (reference sequence). This CDR3 region has 12 residues. Trimming took 4 bases from V and 4 from J, leaving 7 bases between them. The CDR3 loop reads CASSSAGTEAFF. The CDR3 region has the DNA TGTGCCAGCAGTTCGGCAGGCACTGAAGCTTTCTTT.

The chain is built from TRBV6-5 and TRBJ2-5; possible D gene TRBD2, 6 bases. V was trimmed by 6 bases and J by 4 bases, leaving 12 bases between them. Germline lookup yields CDR1 MNHEY and CDR2 SVGAGI. The CDR3 is 13 residues long. CDR3 in amino acids: CASSPSGPETQYF. DNA of the CDR3: TGTGCCAGCAGCCCCAGCGGGCCAGAGACCCAGTACTTC.

The gene calls are TRBV7-2 and TRBJ1-4; 9 nucleotides agree with TRBD1. The germline V gene encodes CDR1 SGHTA and CDR2 FQGNSA. V trimming: 6 bases; J trimming: 5 bases; junction bases outside the gene matches: 10. CDR3 length: 16 residues. The CDR3 region has the DNA TGTGCCAGCAGGCGATCCTTACAGGGGGCCAATGAAAAACTGTTTTTT. Translated, it gives CASRRSLQGANEKLFF.

The chain is built from TRBV7-9 and TRBJ2-7; weak D call: TRBD2 (6 bases). Trimming took off 3 bases at V and 0 bases at J, with 24 bases between the two ends. Germline V gene sequence: CDR1 SEHNR, CDR2 FQNEAQ (reference sequence). CDR3 size: 19 residues. The CDR3 DNA sequence: TGTGCCAGCAGCTTTGCGGCCGTTAAGGAGGGGCGCGCCTCCTACGAGCAGTACTTC. Translated: CASSFAAVKEGRASYEQYF.

CDR3 amino acids: CASQDRGAYNEQFF. The CDR3 DNA reads as TGTGCCAGTCAAGACAGGGGGGCCTACAATGAGCAGTTCTTC. The chain is built from TRBV19 and TRBJ2-1; 9 nucleotides line up with TRBD1. V lost 8 bases and J lost 2; bases outside the gene matches: 4. Per germline, CDR1 LNHDA and CDR2 SQIVND (reference sequence). The CDR3 loop spans 14 amino acids. The whole variable domain, filled in from reference TRBV19 and TRBJ2-1, reads DGGITQSPKYLFRKEGQNVTLSCEQNLNHDAMYWYRQDPGQGLRLIYYSQIVNDFQKGDIAEGYSVSREKKESFPLTVTSAQKNPTAFYLCASQDRGAYNEQFFGPGTRLTVL.

CDR3 protein: CASSDDRYSGNTIYF. For the CDR3, the DNA is TGCGCCAGCAGCGACGACAGATACTCTGGAAACACCATATATTTT. The chain is built from TRBV5-1 and TRBJ1-3; TRBD1 is a possible D gene (5 bases). Trimming shortened V by 4 bases and J by 0 bases, and 11 bases separated the two germline ends. Per the germline V gene, CDR1 is SGHRS and CDR2 is YFSETQ. This CDR3 contains 15 residues.